Listed here is a single T cell receptor (beta chain). Germline assignment: CDR1 SGHNT and CDR2 YYREEE (reference sequence). V lost 4 bases, J lost 2 bases, and 9 bases stayed unmatched. The CDR3 extends over 17 amino acids. Original data processing: Estimated nucleated cell counts came from reference gene primer amplification. The protocol was immunoSEQ multiplex PCR, while the TCRdb copy is restricted to in-frame clones and leaves out a portion. V and J calls and clone size come straight from that table; D and trimming were deduced from the DNA. The sample records 200,000 to 250,000 clones, 70% to 85% being singletons. This record comes from a study of blood T cell repertoires in COVID-19. Study details: The samples span acute and convalescent COVID-19 from the United States, Italy and Spain.

Seattle cases were enrolled at active infection and followed longitudinally. The clonotype was recovered from a woman older than 75 with COVID-19, enrolled during active disease. The rearrangement uses TRBV5-4 and TRBJ1-2, with 12 nucleotides matching TRBD1. Sequences were obtained from peripheral blood. The CDR3 is CASSPGTGGSSNYGYTF. In nucleotides, the CDR3 is TGTGCCAGCAGCCCGGGGACAGGGGGCTCTTCGAACTATGGCTACACCTTC.